This paragraph reports one T cell receptor beta chain. The CDR3 extends over 15 amino acids. In germline, CDR1 is WNHNN, CDR2 SYGVQD (reference sequence). V lost 3 bases and J lost 1; bases outside the gene matches: 4. This sample is drawn from a study of T cell repertoires in ileal Crohn's disease. Libraries were prepared by immunoSEQ multiplex PCR; TCRdb keeps only in-frame clonotypes and omits some of them. In the table there are tens of thousands of clones, 81% of which are singletons. The V gene is TRBV10-1, the J gene TRBJ1-1; 8 bases are shared with TRBD1. Sequencing input: ileal tissue. The receptor comes from an adult with Crohn's disease. This CDR3 reads CASSDSGTGNTEAFF. DNA for the CDR3: TGCGCCAGCAGTGATTCCGGGACAGGGAACACTGAAGCTTTCTTT.